One and the same sample provided the 10 T cell receptor beta chains below, sequenced in a study of PD-1 blockade in classical Hodgkin lymphoma. All trial patients relapsed after autologous stem cell transplantation. The method was immunoSEQ multiplex PCR; TCRdb's version includes in-frame clones alone and lacks a portion of them. The data show tens of thousands of clones, 75% to 85% seen once. This specimen consisted of peripheral blood mononuclear cells (PBMCs), obtained at baseline. The receptor set was obtained from a human donor with classical Hodgkin lymphoma.

This clone has more than one count but fewer than ten. This chain links TRBV27 with TRBJ1-1, with 7 bases identical to TRBD1. CDR3 size: 14 residues. V trimming: 2 bases; J trimming: 3 bases; junction bases outside the gene matches: 3. The germline V gene has CDR1 MNHEY and CDR2 SMNVEV (reference sequence). The CDR3 sequence is CASSLDREDTEAFF. The CDR3 nucleotides read TGTGCCAGCAGTTTAGACAGGGAGGACACTGAAGCTTTCTTT.

The chain couples TRBV27 to TRBJ2-7, with 9 positions matching TRBD1. This CDR3 contains 17 residues. The V gene's germline CDR1 is MNHEY and CDR2 SMNVEV (reference sequence). V shed 4 bases and J 4 bases; nucleotides not matched to a gene: 14. The CDR3 loop reads CASSSSYGDRELYEQYF. The DNA for the CDR3 is TGTGCCAGCAGTTCCTCCTACGGGGACAGGGAACTTTACGAGCAGTACTTC.

The chain combines TRBV21-1 with TRBJ1-2; the table's D call TRBD1 went unverified against the DNA. TRBV21-1 constitutes a pseudogene. The CDR3 covers 16 residues. The CDR3 DNA sequence: TGTGCCAGCAGCGAACGCTGGGGGACAGGGGGTATTGGCTACACCTTC. This sequence encodes CASSERWGTGGIGYTF.

The rearrangement uses TRBV6-1 and TRBJ2-1; D not resolved. The ends were cut back, 4 bases at V and 7 bases at J, with 8 bases in the middle. Germline V CDR1 and CDR2: MNHNS, SASEGT. The CDR3 is 12 residues long. The CDR3 DNA reads TGTGCCAGCAGTGTTTTCCCGAATGAGCAGTTCTTC. Amino acid sequence: CASSVFPNEQFF.

The chain uses TRBV5-1 and TRBJ2-3, with TRBD2 identical over 8 bases. J gave up 0 bases and V 5 bases, and 14 bases lay outside the gene matches. Germline V gene data show CDR1 as SGHRS and CDR2 as YFSETQ. The CDR3 totals 18 residues. Written as DNA, the CDR3 is TGCGCCAGCAGAGTGGGACTAGGCGTGTCTGCTAGCACAGATACGCAGTATTTT. Translating it yields CASRVGLGVSASTDTQYF.

The chain has TRBV7-8 and TRBJ1-6, with a weak D call TRBD1 (5 bases). Germline CDR1 SGHVS, CDR2 FQNEAQ. The V gene lost 1 base and the J gene lost 5 bases, with 9 bases spanning the gap. The length of the CDR3 is 15 residues. CDR3 nucleotide sequence: TGTGCCAGCAGCTTAGTCTCAGGGAATAATTCACCCCTCCACTTT. Protein product: CASSLVSGNNSPLHF. Full variable domain (remainder filled in from reference TRBV7-8 and TRBJ1-6): GAGVSQSPRYKVAKRGQDVALRCDPISGHVSLFWYQQALGQGPEFLTYFQNEAQLDKSGLPSDRFFAERPEGSVSTLKIQRTQQEDSAVYLCASSLVSGNNSPLHFGNGTRLTVT.

This clone has a handful of counts. V gene TRBV28 combines with J gene TRBJ2-5; 7 positions agree with TRBD2. V lost 3 bases to trimming and J lost 5 bases; unmatched junction nucleotides: 9. The CDR3 spans 15 residues. Germline CDR1 and CDR2: MDHEN and SYDVKM. Here the CDR3 reads CASSFLSRGDETQYF. CDR3 DNA sequence: TGTGCCAGCAGTTTTCTTAGTCGGGGGGATGAGACCCAGTACTTC. Full variable domain (rest looked up from reference TRBV28 and TRBJ2-5): DVKVTQSSRYLVKRTGEKVFLECVQDMDHENMFWYRQDPGLGLRLIYFSYDVKMKEKGDIPEGYSVSREKKERFSLILESASTNQTSMYLCASSFLSRGDETQYFGPGTRLLVL.

V usage is TRBV30 and J usage is TRBJ2-3; D remains ambiguous. CDR3 length: 13 amino acids. Trimming removed 5 bases from V and 0 bases from J, with 9 bases in between. Germline loops: CDR1 GTSNPN, CDR2 SVGIG (reference sequence). DNA for the CDR3: TGTGCCTGGTCTAGAAGGAGCACAGATACGCAGTATTTT. Translating gives CAWSRRSTDTQYF. Based on the CDR3 plus reference TRBV30 and TRBJ2-3, the full variable domain is SQTIHQWPATLVQPVGSPLSLECTVEGTSNPNLYWYRQAAGRGLQLLFYSVGIGQISSEVPQNLSASRPQDRQFILSSKKLLLSDSGFYLCAWSRRSTDTQYFGPGTRLTVL.

The V call is TRBV6-5, the J call TRBJ1-2; 7 nucleotides match TRBD1. Trimming removed 6 bases from V and 4 bases from J; junction bases left unmatched: 8. Per the germline V gene, CDR1 is MNHEY and CDR2 is SVGAGI. The CDR3 spans 14 residues. The CDR3 region is CASRETGSPYGYTF. The CDR3 DNA reads as TGTGCCAGCAGGGAGACAGGGAGTCCCTATGGCTACACCTTC.

This chain connects TRBV7-2 to TRBJ1-1, with 7 bases that match TRBD1. The CDR3 runs to 16 residues. Per germline, CDR1 SGHTA and CDR2 FQGNSA. V shed 3 bases and J 2 bases; nucleotides not matched to a gene: 9. CDR3 DNA sequence: TGTGCCAGCAGCTTGCCCCTAGGGACAGCCAACACTGAAGCTTTCTTT. This gives the protein CASSLPLGTANTEAFF.